This T cell receptor beta chain was found in a study of T cell responses to AZD1222 COVID-19 vaccine. About the study: Second-dose timings of about 4 or about 12 weeks were pooled.

This CDR3 has 17 residues. J lost 8 bases, V lost 0 bases, and 12 bases had no gene match. Looked up from germline, CDR1 is LGHNA and CDR2 is YNFKEQ. Study-wide points: Repertoire sampling was restricted to post-peak T cell response timepoints. Donors skewed white British and female; clonal diversity was possibly underestimated. Close to half of all spike-specific TCRs reportedly target regions of the variants that are unmutated.

As concerns this clone: The antigen remains unidentified.

Sequencing was performed with immunoSEQ multiplex PCR; in TCRdb, only in-frame clones are kept and a portion is missing. The data show 150,000 to 200,000 clones, roughly 91% seen once. The clonotype originates from an adult in good health. Sequenced here: peripheral blood, sampled on day 0 of AZD1222 vaccination. This chain joins TRBV4-2 and TRBJ1-4; 7 nucleotides align to TRBD1. The DNA of the CDR3 is TGTGCCAGCAGCCAAGATGGGGTGGACAGGCAGGAAGAAAAACTGTTTTTT. It codes for CASSQDGVDRQEEKLFF.